The T cell receptor (beta chain) described here comes from a study of T cells in Graves' hyperthyroidism and ophthalmopathy (dated 2019 in TCRdb). With respect to the entire study: Peripheral blood was collected at initial diagnosis, before any treatment. A discovery cohort of roughly 100 patients, about 43 with Graves' ophthalmopathy and approximately 55 with stable Graves' hyperthyroidism, was used to find distinguishing TCR V-J signatures. The paper describes TCR Vbeta CDR3 sequencing of some 130 peripheral blood samples, made up of roughly 40 ophthalmopathy patients, some 76 hyperthyroidism patients and about 17 progressor patients. In addition, the study compared T-cell repertoires in thyroid tissue and in blood from five or six Graves' hyperthyroidism patients. For training and testing, the 100 or so patients in the discovery cohort were randomly divided in a 7:3 ratio. Whether ophthalmopathy could be predicted prospectively was tested in an independent validation cohort made up of about 20 hyperthyroidism patients plus 17 patients who later progressed to ophthalmopathy. Following sampling, methimazole starting at 30 mg daily was given to hyperthyroidism patients, and high-dose intravenous methylprednisolone was given to ophthalmopathy patients. Study-wide conclusions, independent of this receptor: A model built on a 13 V-J signature distinguished ophthalmopathy from stable hyperthyroidism, reaching 85% to 90% sensitivity and around 82% specificity in cross-validation and 80%/75% in testing. No statistical method was used to fix the sample size in advance, and group allocation was not hidden from the investigators. Most expanded thyroid clonotypes (frequency above 0.001) were also detected in blood, a finding suggesting that blood repertoires may reflect thyroid immune responses. In validation, the model predicted progression to ophthalmopathy a median of approximately 6.6 months before onset, with roughly 71% sensitivity and 72.22% specificity.

The CDR3 contains 14 residues, cysteine and phenylalanine counted. The DNA shown is the 42-base CDR3, in frame from base 1. After removal of 4 bases from V and 9 bases from J, the junction retains 9 bases not matched to a gene. Looking up the germline V gene yields CDR1 MGHDK and CDR2 SYGVNS. Ophthalmopathy patients had moderately to severely active disease, with a Clinical Activity Score of 3 or more, a NOSPECS grade of 4 or more, and a disease duration of less than 3 months. Exclusion was applied to patients with uncontrolled infections, other autoimmune diseases, pregnancy or lactation. Diagnoses were based on clinical symptoms, serum thyroxine and TRAb, thyroid ultrasound and orbital computed tomography. PBMCs were separated from roughly 9.3 ml of fresh peripheral blood using Ficoll-Paque density gradient centrifugation. Total RNA was extracted with Trizol reagent, and quality was checked on an Agilent 2100 Bioanalyzer.

TCR beta CDR3 regions were amplified from RNA transcripts. A first-round RT-PCR of the TCR CDR3 used the HTBI primer set with the Qiagen OneStep RT-PCR kit. A second multiplex PCR round built the libraries, followed by size selection and purification. Paired-end sequencing of the libraries was performed with 100 bp reads on an Illumina HiSeq2000. For the original study's pipeline: Raw data were processed with SOAPnuke, discarding reads with adapters, uncalled bases, mean Phred below 15, or no exact constant-primer or identifier match. COPE v1.2.5 was used to merge the high-quality paired reads, and each unique nucleotide sequence was defined as a clonotype. MiTCR v1.1 was used to align the clonotypes against IMGT TRBV, TRBD and TRBJ reference segments. The analysis included only V-J combinations with a frequency above 0.0001, which together covered more than 98% of the repertoires. The TCS score was defined as the ratio of F50 (clonal expansion) to E x V (chaos), calculated using BLOSUM62-based TCRdist between CDR3 peptides within each V-J. Welch's t-statistics and random forest reduced around 550 V-J features to under 15, which were used in a naive Bayes classifier (R e1071). TCRdb reanalyzed the raw reads on its own, using fastp at Q25 for trimming and MiXCR for clone calling, and kept in-frame beta chains. Rows merge per CDR3 protein into single entries with the most common DNA and genes. The authors' filters were not applied to this entry. The sample records approximately 300,000 distinct CDR3 sequences, approximately 17% of which are singletons. The top ten clones comprise about 50% of the sample.

In its sample, this clonotype was seen many times. Its antigen is not yet known. The record has no base qualities; no much larger clone is one base away. The clonotype was recovered from a woman aged 60 to 75 with Graves' ophthalmopathy. This chain joins TRBV25-1 to TRBJ1-3; the junction holds 7 bases that match TRBD1. Sequences were obtained from blood. The CDR3 loop reads CASSGATGWVTIYF. Here is the DNA: TGTGCCAGCAGTGGTGCGACAGGGTGGGTCACCATATATTTT.